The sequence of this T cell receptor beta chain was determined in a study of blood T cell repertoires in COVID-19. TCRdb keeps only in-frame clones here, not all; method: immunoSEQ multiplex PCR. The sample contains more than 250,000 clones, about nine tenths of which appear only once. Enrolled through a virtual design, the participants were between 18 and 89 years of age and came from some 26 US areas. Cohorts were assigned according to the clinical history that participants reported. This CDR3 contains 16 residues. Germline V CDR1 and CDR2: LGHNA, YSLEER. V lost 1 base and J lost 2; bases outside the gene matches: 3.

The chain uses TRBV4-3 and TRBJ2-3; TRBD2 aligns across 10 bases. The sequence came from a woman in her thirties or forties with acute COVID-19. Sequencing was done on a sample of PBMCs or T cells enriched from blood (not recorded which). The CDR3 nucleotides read TGCGCCAGCAGCCAAGGGAGCGGGAGGGCCACAGATACGCAGTATTTT. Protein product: CASSQGSGRATDTQYF.